This T cell receptor beta chain was identified during a study of blood T cell repertoires in COVID-19 (dated by TCRdb to 2018 to 2020). Context from the whole study: Collaborator samples came from the United States, Italy and Spain and covered acute and convalescent phases of COVID-19. The material from the prospective study consisted of cDNA or gDNA derived from T cells, B-cell-depleted T cells, or PBMCs. The dataset comprised deeply sampled blood TCRbeta repertoires from subjects exposed to, actively infected with, or recovered from COVID-19. The repertoires were released in a freely available public database meant as a resource for research on the immune response to SARS-CoV-2. The samples were drawn from two sources: the first 160 participants of the ongoing ImmuneRACE study, and 1,000 to 1,500 subjects contributed by 6 global collaborators. Sample metadata almost always included a de-identified subject ID, COVID-19 status, age in years and sex. Where HLA class I and class II types were available, the types were taken from metadata supplied by the sample provider, not from assay-based typing. Broader findings and caveats from the paper: The amount of clinical and demographic metadata varied by source and participant and was provided uncurated.

The germline V and J ends show losses of 5 bases and 0 bases respectively, and no gene match explains 8 bases of the junction. CDR1 is given as SGHAT and CDR2 as FQNNGV, both from the germline V gene. The cysteine opens and the phenylalanine closes a CDR3 of 16 amino acids. Only the CDR3 portion is preserved as DNA: 48 bases, with reading frame beginning at the first base. Whole blood was collected in K2EDTA tubes by collaborating institutions according to the institutions' own protocols. For TCRbeta analysis, collaborators shipped samples as frozen whole blood, isolated PBMCs, or DNA extracted from either of those sample types. TCRbeta CDR3 regions were amplified from genomic DNA by means of the immunoSEQ Assay, a bias-controlled multiplex PCR. The original pipeline was this. The number of nucleated cells in each sample was estimated from the amplification of reference gene primers within the assay. Sequence reads were collapsed and filtered to measure the absolute abundance of every unique TCRbeta CDR3 rearrangement. For each sample, productive Simpson clonality was calculated as the square root of Simpson's diversity index across productive rearrangements. The source is immuneACCESS, and TCRdb retained only in-frame sequences with V and J called. Part of the clones is not carried over; for the studies checked, unresolved V genes explain less than half of this, and the remainder is unexplained. For V, J and clone size, that table is used; D and trimming come from the DNA. Here the sample has 60,000 to 65,000 clones; around 80% occur a single time. The ten largest account for 5.6% of the sample.

Details on this clone: This receptor's antigen is unknown. No quality values exist for individual bases; no much larger clone is one base distant.

Sequenced: peripheral blood. Rearrangement joined TRBV11-2 to TRBJ1-2; 8 of the junction bases match TRBD1. This TCR came from a woman aged 60-75 years with acute or convalescent COVID-19. The CDR3 protein sequence reads: CASSPGQGASNYGYTF. The bases read TGTGCCAGCAGCCCCGGACAGGGAGCGTCTAACTATGGCTACACCTTC.